This T cell receptor (beta chain) originates from a study of CD8 T cells in ankylosing spondylitis. The study, taken as a whole, reports: A TCR beta motif of fewer than 10 highly homologous variants seemed to mark ankylosing spondylitis blood.

This clonotype was picked up many times. As yet, its antigen is unknown. The J segment lost 0 bases and the V segment lost 4 bases, leaving 2 bases of the junction unmatched. Germline loops: CDR1 LGHDT, CDR2 YNNKEL (reference sequence). This CDR3 has 14 amino acids. TCRdb itself ran the 5' RACE reads through MiXCR, one entry per CDR3 protein. The sample records about 180,000 distinct CDR3 sequences, around a tenth being singletons. The chain recombines TRBV3-1 with TRBJ1-1; 7 bases are shared with TRBD1. This TCR came from a female donor with ankylosing spondylitis or in good health (not recorded which). The sample taken for sequencing was blood, either unsorted or a sorted T cell fraction (not recorded which). CDR3 residues: CASSPGQMNTEAFF. The CDR3 DNA is TGTGCCAGCAGCCCGGGACAGATGAACACTGAAGCTTTCTTT.